The clone carrying this T cell receptor (beta chain) occurred many times. In every case, the donor was a healthy Caucasian. The data were taken from a study of identical twins. Template switching, a step in the protocol, added a universal primer site, and cDNA carried unique molecular identifiers. TCRdb called the 5' RACE reads again in MiXCR, with one record for every CDR3 protein. The sample includes 270,000 or so distinct CDR3 sequences, about 8% seen only once; the top ten take roughly 3.1%. CDR1 is LGHNA, CDR2 YSLEER, per germline. The CDR3 runs to 13 residues. V lost 1 base to trimming and J lost 10 bases, with 11 bases between them. These data were also reused for a study on yellow fever vaccine responses in identical twins. This second report adds: Each twin's T cell response to the vaccine was reported to look partly convergent and partly personalized.

The source is a woman aged 18-30 years in good health. The gene calls are TRBV4-3 and TRBJ2-1; no definite D call. The sample consisted of CD8+ T cells sorted from blood. The CDR3 spells CASSQGAGREQFF. In DNA form, the CDR3 reads TGCGCCAGCAGCCAAGGAGCAGGCAGAGAGCAGTTCTTC.